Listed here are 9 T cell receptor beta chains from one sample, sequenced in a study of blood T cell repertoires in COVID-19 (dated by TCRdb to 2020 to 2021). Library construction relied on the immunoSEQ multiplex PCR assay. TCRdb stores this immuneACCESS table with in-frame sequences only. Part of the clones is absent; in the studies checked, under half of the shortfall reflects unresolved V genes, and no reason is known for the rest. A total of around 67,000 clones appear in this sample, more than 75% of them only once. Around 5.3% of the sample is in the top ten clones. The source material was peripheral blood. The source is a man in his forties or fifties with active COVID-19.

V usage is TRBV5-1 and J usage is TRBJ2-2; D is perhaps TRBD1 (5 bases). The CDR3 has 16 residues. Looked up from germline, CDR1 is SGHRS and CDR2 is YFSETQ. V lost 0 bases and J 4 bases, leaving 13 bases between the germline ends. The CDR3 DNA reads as TGCGCCAGCAGCTTGGATAGCCAGGGTGGCACCGGGGAGCTGTTTTTT. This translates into CASSLDSQGGTGELFF.

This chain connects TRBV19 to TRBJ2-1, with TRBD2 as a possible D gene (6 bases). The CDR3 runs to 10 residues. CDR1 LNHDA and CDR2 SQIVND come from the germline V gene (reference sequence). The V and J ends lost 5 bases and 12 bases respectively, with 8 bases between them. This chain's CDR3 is CASSAGRQFF. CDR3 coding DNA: TGTGCCAGTAGTGCGGGGCGGCAGTTCTTC.

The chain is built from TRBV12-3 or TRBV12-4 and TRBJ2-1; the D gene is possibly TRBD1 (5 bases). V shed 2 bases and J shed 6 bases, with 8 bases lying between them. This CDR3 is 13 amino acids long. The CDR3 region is CASSLSGINEQFF. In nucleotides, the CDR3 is TGTGCCAGCAGTTTATCAGGGATCAATGAGCAGTTCTTC.

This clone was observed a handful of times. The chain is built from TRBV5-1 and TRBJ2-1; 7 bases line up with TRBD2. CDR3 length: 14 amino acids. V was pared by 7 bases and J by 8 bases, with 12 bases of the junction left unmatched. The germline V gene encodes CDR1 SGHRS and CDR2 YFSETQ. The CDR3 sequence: CASGRVDVTDEQFF. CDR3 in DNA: TGCGCCAGCGGGAGGGTTGATGTGACCGATGAGCAGTTCTTC. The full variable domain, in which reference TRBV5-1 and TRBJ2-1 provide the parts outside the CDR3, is KAGVTQTPRYLIKTRGQQVTLSCSPISGHRSVSWYQQTPGQGLQFLFEYFSETQRNKGNFPGRFSGRQFSNSRSEMNVSTLELGDSALYLCASGRVDVTDEQFFGPGTRLTVL.

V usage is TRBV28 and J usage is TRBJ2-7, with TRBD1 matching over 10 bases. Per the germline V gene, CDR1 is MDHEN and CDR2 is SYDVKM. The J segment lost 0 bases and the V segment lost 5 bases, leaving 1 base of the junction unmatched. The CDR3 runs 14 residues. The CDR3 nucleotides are TGTGCCAGCAGTCGGACAGGGGGCTCCTACGAGCAGTACTTC. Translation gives CASSRTGGSYEQYF.

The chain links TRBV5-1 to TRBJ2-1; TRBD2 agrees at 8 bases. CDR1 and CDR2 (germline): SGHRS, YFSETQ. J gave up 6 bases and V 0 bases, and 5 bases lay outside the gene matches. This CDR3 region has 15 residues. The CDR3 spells CASSLGGLVPNEQFF. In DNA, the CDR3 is TGCGCCAGCAGCTTGGGGGGACTAGTTCCCAATGAGCAGTTCTTC.

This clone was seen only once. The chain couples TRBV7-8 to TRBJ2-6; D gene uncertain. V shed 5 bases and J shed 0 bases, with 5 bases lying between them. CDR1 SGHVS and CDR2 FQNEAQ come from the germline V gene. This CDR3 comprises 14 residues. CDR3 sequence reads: CASSRYSGANVLTF. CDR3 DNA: TGTGCCAGCAGCCGGTACTCTGGGGCCAACGTCCTGACTTTC.

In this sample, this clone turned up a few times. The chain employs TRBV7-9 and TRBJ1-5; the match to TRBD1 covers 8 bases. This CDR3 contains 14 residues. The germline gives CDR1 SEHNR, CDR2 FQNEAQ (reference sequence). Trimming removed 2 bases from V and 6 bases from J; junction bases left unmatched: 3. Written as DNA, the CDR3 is TGTGCCAGCAGCTTATCAGGGGGCCTTCAGCCCCAGCATTTT. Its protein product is CASSLSGGLQPQHF. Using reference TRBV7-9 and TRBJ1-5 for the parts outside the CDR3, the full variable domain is DTGVSQNPRHKITKRGQNVTFRCDPISEHNRLYWYRQTLGQGPEFLTYFQNEAQLEKSRLLSDRFSAERPKGSFSTLEIQRTEQGDSAMYLCASSLSGGLQPQHFGDGTRLSIL.

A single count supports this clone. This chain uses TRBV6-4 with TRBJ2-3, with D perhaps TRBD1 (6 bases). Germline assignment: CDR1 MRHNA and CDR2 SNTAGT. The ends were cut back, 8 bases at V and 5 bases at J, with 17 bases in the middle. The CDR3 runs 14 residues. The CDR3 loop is CASGTGTRGDTQYF. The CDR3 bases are TGTGCCAGCGGGACCGGGACAAGGGGAGATACGCAGTATTTT.